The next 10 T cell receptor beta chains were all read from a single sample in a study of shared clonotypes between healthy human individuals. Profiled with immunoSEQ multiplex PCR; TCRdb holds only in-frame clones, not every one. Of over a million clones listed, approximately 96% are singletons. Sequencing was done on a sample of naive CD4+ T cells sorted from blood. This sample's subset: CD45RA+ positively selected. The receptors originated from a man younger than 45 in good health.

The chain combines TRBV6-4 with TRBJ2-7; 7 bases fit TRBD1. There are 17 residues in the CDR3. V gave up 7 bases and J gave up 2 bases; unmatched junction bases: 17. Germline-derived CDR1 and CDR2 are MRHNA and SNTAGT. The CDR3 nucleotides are TGTGCCAGCACCGGACAGGACCACCATACTGTAACCTACGAGCAGTACTTC. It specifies CASTGQDHHTVTYEQYF.

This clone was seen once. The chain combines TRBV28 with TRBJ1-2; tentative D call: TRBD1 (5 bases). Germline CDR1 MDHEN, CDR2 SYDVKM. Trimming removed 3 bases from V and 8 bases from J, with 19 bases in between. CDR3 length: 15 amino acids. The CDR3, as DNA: TGTGCCAGCAGTTTTCCCCGGACATCCGCGAGGGGCTACACCTTC. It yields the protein CASSFPRTSARGYTF.

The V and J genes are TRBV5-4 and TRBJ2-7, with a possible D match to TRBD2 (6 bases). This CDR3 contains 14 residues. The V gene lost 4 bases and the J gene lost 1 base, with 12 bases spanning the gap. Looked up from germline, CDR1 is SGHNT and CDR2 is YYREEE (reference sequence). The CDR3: CASSLDGGSYEQYF. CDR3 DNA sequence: TGTGCCAGCAGCCTAGACGGGGGTTCCTACGAGCAGTACTTC. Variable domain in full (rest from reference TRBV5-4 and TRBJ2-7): ETGVTQSPTHLIKTRGQQVTLRCSSQSGHNTVSWYQQALGQGPQFIFQYYREEENGRGNFPPRFSGLQFPNYSSELNVNALELDDSALYLCASSLDGGSYEQYFGPGTRLTVT.

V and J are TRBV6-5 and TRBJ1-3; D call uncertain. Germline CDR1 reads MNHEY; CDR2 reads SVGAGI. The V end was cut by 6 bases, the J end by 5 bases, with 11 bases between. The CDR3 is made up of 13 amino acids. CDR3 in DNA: TGTGCCAGCAGCAAACCGCCGAGAAACACCATATATTTT. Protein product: CASSKPPRNTIYF.

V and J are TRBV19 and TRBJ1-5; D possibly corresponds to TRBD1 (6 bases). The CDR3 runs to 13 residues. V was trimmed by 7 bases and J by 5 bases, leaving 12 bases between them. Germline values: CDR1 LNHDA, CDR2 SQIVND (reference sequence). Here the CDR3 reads CASNRDVYQPQHF. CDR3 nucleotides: TGTGCCAGTAACAGGGACGTCTATCAGCCCCAGCATTTT.

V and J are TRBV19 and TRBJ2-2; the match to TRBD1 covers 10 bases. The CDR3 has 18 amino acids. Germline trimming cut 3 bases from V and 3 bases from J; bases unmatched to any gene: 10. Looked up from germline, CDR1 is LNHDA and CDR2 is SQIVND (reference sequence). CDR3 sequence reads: CASSIVVWDRGYTGELFF. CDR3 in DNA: TGTGCCAGTAGTATTGTTGTGTGGGACAGGGGCTACACCGGGGAGCTGTTTTTT. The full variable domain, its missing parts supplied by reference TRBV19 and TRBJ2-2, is DGGITQSPKYLFRKEGQNVTLSCEQNLNHDAMYWYRQDPGQGLRLIYYSQIVNDFQKGDIAEGYSVSREKKESFPLTVTSAQKNPTAFYLCASSIVVWDRGYTGELFFGEGSRLTVL.

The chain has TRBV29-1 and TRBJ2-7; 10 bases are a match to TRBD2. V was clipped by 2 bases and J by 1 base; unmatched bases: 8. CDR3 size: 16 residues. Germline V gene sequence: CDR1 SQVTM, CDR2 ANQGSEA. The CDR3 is CSVEIPLAGASYEQYF. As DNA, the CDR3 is TGCAGCGTTGAAATCCCCCTAGCGGGAGCGTCCTACGAGCAGTACTTC.

The CDR3 DNA reads as TGTGCCAGCAGCGTAGCTGGTCATGAGCAGTTCTTC. Residues: CASSVAGHEQFF. The chain joins TRBV9 to TRBJ2-1; D is unresolved. Germline lookup yields CDR1 SGDLS and CDR2 YYNGEE. The CDR3 has 12 residues. V lost 0 bases and J 8 bases, leaving 6 bases between the germline ends.

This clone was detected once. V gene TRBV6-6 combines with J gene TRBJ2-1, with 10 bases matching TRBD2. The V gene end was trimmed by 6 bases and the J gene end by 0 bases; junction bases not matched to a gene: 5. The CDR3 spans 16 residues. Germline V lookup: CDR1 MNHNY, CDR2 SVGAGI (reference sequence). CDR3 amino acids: CASSRPSGSSYNEQFF. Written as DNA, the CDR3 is TGTGCCAGCAGCCGACCTAGCGGGAGCTCCTACAATGAGCAGTTCTTC.

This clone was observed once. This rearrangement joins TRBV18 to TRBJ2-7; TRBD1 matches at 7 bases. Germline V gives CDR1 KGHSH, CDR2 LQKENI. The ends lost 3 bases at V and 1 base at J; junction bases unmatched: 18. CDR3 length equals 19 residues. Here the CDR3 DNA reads TGTGCCAGCTCACCCGTACAGGGGTCACCCCCGGCTCCTTCCTACGAGCAGTACTTC. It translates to CASSPVQGSPPAPSYEQYF.